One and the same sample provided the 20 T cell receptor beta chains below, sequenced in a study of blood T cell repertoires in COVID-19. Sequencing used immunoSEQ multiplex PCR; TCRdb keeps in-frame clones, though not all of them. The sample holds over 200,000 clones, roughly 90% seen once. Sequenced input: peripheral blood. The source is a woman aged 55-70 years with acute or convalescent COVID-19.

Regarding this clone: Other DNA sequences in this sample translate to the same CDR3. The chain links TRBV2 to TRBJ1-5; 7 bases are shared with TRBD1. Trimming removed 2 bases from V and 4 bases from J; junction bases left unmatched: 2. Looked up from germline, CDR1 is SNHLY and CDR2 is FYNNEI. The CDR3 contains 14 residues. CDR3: CASSEQGGNQPQHF. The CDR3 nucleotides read TGTGCCAGCAGTGAACAGGGGGGAAATCAGCCCCAGCATTTT.

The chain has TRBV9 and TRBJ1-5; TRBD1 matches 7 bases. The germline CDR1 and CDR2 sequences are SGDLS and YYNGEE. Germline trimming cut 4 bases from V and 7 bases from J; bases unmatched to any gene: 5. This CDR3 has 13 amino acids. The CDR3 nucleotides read TGTGCCAGCAGCCGACAGGGAGGACAGCCCCAGCATTTT. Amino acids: CASSRQGGQPQHF. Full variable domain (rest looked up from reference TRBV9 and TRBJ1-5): DSGVTQTPKHLITATGQRVTLRCSPRSGDLSVYWYQQSLDQGLQFLIQYYNGEERAKGNILERFSAQQFPDLHSELNLSSLELGDSALYFCASSRQGGQPQHFGDGTRLSIL.

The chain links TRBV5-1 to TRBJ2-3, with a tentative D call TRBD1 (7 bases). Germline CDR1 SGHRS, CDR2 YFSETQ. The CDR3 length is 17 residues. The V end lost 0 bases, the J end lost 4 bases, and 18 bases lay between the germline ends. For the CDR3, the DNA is TGCGCCAGCAGCTTGGGACAGGGACTTTCTCGGGCAGATACGCAGTATTTT. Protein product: CASSLGQGLSRADTQYF.

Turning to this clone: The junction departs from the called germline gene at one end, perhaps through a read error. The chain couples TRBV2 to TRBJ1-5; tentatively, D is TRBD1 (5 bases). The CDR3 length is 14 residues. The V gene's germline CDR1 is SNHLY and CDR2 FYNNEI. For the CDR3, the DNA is TGTGCCGGCAGTGGGAGGGACTTCGGGGGAGCCCAGCATTTT. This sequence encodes CAGSGRDFGGAQHF.

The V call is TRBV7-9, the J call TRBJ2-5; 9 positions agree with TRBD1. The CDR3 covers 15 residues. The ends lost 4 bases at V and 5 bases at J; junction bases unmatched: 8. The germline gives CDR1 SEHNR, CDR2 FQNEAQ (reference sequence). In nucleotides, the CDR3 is TGTGCCAGCAGCTGGGGACAGGGCTTCGGGGAGACCCAGTACTTC. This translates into CASSWGQGFGETQYF.

The CDR3 loop reads CASSVAVAGRNEQFF. The CDR3 nucleotides are TGTGCCAGCAGCGTAGCGGTAGCGGGGAGAAATGAGCAGTTCTTC. The V gene is TRBV9, the J gene TRBJ2-1, with 8 nucleotides matching TRBD2. The V gene end was trimmed by 0 bases and the J gene end by 7 bases; junction bases not matched to a gene: 6. Germline CDR1 SGDLS, CDR2 YYNGEE. CDR3 length: 15 residues.

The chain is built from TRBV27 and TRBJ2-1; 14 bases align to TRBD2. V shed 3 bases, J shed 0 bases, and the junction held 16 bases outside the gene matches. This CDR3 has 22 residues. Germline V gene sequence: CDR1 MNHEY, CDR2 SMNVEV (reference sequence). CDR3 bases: TGTGCCAGCAGTTTTTCACGGCCGTTCGGGACTAGCGGGGGCGGCTCCTACAATGAGCAGTTCTTC. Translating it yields CASSFSRPFGTSGGGSYNEQFF.

In DNA form, the CDR3 reads TGTGCCAGCAGCTTAACTATAAATGAGCAGTTCTTC. This codes for CASSLTINEQFF. The rearrangement uses TRBV7-8 and TRBJ2-1; no firm D call. Germline CDR1 and CDR2: SGHVS and FQNEAQ. This CDR3 is 12 amino acids long. Trimming removed 2 bases from V and 7 bases from J, with 6 bases in between.

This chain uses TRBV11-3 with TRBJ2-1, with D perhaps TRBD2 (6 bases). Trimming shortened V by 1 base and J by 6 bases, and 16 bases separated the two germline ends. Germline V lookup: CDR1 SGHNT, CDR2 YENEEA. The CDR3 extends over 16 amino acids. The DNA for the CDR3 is TGTGCCAGCAGCTTAGGTGGCGGGACCCACCTCAATGAGCAGTTCTTC. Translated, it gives CASSLGGGTHLNEQFF.

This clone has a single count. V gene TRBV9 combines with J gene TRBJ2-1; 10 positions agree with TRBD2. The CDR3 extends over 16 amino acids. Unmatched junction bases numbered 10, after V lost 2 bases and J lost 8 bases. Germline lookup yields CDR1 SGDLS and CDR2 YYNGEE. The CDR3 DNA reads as TGTGCCAGCAGCGTCTCCGGGACTAGCGTTGGGCATGAGCAGTTCTTC. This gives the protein CASSVSGTSVGHEQFF.

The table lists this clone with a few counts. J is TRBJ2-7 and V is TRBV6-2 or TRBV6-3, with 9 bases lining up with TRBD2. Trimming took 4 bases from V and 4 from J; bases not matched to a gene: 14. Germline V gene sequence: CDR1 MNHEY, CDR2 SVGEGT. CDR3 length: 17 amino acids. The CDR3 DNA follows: TGTGCCAGCAGTTCAACAACTAGCGGGCCCATCTCTTACGAGCAGTACTTC. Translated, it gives CASSSTTSGPISYEQYF.

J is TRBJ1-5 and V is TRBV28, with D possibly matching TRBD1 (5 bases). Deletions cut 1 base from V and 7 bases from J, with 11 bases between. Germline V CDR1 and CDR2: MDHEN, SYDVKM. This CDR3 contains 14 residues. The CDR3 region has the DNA TGTGCCAGCAGTTTATCTGGGGCGGAGCAGCCCCAGCATTTT. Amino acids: CASSLSGAEQPQHF.

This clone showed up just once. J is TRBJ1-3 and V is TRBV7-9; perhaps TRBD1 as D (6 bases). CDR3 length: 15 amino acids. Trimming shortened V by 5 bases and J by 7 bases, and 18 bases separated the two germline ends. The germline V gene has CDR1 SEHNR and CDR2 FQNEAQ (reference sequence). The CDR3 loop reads CASSPWGTYENTIYF. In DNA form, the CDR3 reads TGTGCCAGCAGCCCATGGGGGACATACGAGAACACCATATATTTT.

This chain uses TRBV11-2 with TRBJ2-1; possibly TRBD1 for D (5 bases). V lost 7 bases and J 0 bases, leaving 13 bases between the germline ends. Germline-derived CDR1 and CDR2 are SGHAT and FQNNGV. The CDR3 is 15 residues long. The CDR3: CASTPGQGSYNEQFF. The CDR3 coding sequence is TGTGCCAGCACTCCCGGGCAGGGCTCCTACAATGAGCAGTTCTTC.

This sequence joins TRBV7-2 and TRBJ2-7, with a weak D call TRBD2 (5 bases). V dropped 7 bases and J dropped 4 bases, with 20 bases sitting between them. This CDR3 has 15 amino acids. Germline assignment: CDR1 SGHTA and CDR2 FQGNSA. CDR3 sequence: CASKTVAYGNYEQYF. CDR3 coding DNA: TGTGCCAGCAAGACCGTAGCGTATGGTAATTACGAGCAGTACTTC.

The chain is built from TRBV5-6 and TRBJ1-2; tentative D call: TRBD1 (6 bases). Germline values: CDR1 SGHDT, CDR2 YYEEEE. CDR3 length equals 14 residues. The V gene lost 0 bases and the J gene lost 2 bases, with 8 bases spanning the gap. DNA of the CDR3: TGTGCCAGCAGCTTGGTCGACAGGAACTATGGCTACACCTTC. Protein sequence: CASSLVDRNYGYTF.

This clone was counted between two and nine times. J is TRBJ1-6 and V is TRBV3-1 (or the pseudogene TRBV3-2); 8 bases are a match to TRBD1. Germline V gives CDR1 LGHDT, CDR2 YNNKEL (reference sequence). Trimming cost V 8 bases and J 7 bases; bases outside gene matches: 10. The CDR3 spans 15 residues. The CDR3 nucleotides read TGTGCCAGCCGTCGAGACAGGGGCATGAATTCACCCCTCCACTTT. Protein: CASRRDRGMNSPLHF.

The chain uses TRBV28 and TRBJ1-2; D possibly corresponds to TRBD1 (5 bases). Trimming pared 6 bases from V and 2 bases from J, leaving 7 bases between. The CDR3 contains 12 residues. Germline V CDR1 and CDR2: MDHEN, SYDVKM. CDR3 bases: TGTGCCAGCAGCTGGACAAACTATGGCTACACCTTC. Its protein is CASSWTNYGYTF.

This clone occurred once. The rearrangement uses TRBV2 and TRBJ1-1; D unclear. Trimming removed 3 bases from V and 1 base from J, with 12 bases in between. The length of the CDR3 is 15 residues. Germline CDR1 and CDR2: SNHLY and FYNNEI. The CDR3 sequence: CASSEQAKANTEAFF. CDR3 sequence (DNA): TGTGCCAGCAGTGAGCAGGCAAAGGCGAACACTGAAGCTTTCTTT.

The CDR3 region has the DNA TGTGCCAGCAGCGGACTAGCGGGAGTAACACCCCAGTATTTT. This sequence encodes CASSGLAGVTPQYF. The chain links TRBV6-5 to TRBJ2-3, with 13 bases aligning to TRBD2. The CDR3 extends over 14 amino acids. V lost 6 bases, J lost 12 bases, and 9 bases stayed unmatched. Per the germline V gene, CDR1 is MNHEY and CDR2 is SVGAGI.